A selection of T cell receptor beta chains follows, all from one sample in a study of blood T cell repertoires in COVID-19. Using immunoSEQ multiplex PCR, the repertoire was profiled, and TCRdb retains in-frame clones only, with some absent. The table records just under 80,000 clones, about 90% of them present only once. The sample comprised peripheral blood. All receptors derive from a human donor in a cohort sampled during active COVID-19. Both conserved end residues are part of each CDR3. The D gene is left open where the match is weak. The size of a clone is reported for some rows only, either as once, few or many, or as a class for expanded clones.

j_gene | abundance | len | d_gene | v_gene | CDR3nt | CDR3aa
TRBJ2-1 | . | 14 | . | TRBV6-5 | TGTGCCAGCAGGGGGCTCGACAGATACAATGAGCAGTTCTTC | CASRGLDRYNEQFF
TRBJ2-5 | . | 12 | . | TRBV28 | TGTGCCAGCAGTTCCGTTCAAGAGACCCAGTACTTC | CASSSVQETQYF
TRBJ2-5 | few | 16 | . | TRBV4-1 | TGCGCCAGCAGCCAAGATAGGGCGGGGTCCTCGGGGACCCAGTACTTC | CASSQDRAGSSGTQYF
TRBJ1-1 | . | 15 | TRBD1 | TRBV11-2 | TGTGCCAGCAGCTTAGTGGGACAGATGAACACTGAAGCTTTCTTT | CASSLVGQMNTEAFF
TRBJ2-7 | few | 14 | TRBD2 | TRBV5-1 | TGCGCCAGCAGCTTGGAGGGACTAGGAGCTCAGCAGTACTTC | CASSLEGLGAQQYF
TRBJ2-1 | . | 15 | . | TRBV7-2 | TGTGCCAGCAGCTTAAGCGGGTCTCATTACAATGAGCAGTTCTTC | CASSLSGSHYNEQFF
TRBJ2-2 | . | 16 | TRBD2 | TRBV18 | TGTGCCAGCTCACCACCTAGCGGGAGGAACACCGGGGAGCTGTTTTTT | CASSPPSGRNTGELFF
TRBJ2-1 | once | 15 | TRBD2 | TRBV19 | TGTGCCAGCCAATCTAGCGGGGTCAACTACAATGAGCAGTTCTTC | CASQSSGVNYNEQFF
TRBJ1-1 | . | 14 | . | TRBV7-2 | TGTGCCAGCAGCCCTATAGCAGGGTCAACTGAAGCTTTCTTT | CASSPIAGSTEAFF
TRBJ2-1 | . | 15 | TRBD2 | TRBV5-5 | TGTGCCAGCAGCGTCGGGGGGTCCCCCTACAATGAGCAGTTCTTC | CASSVGGSPYNEQFF
TRBJ2-5 | . | 13 | . | TRBV5-1 | TGCGCCAGCAGCTTTGGCGGGGAAGAGACCCAGTACTTC | CASSFGGEETQYF
TRBJ1-1 | once | 15 | . | TRBV19 | TGTGCCAGTAGTATAGACACAGGAGGGGACACTGAAGCTTTCTTT | CASSIDTGGDTEAFF
TRBJ2-1 | . | 14 | TRBD2 | TRBV4-3 | TGCGCCAGCAGCCTGACGGGACTAGACAATGAGCAGTTCTTC | CASSLTGLDNEQFF
TRBJ2-2 | . | 16 | TRBD2 | TRBV7-3 | TGTGCCAGCAGCTTTCTAGCGGGGGAGAACACCGGGGAGCTGTTTTTT | CASSFLAGENTGELFF
TRBJ2-2 | once | 14 | TRBD1 | TRBV5-1 | TGCGCCAGCCGGGACAGGGCGAACACCGGGGAGCTGTTTTTT | CASRDRANTGELFF
TRBJ1-3 | . | 15 | . | TRBV7-9 | TGTGCCAGCAACCTACAGGGCTACTCCGGAAACACCATATATTTT | CASNLQGYSGNTIYF
TRBJ2-1 | . | 17 | TRBD1 | TRBV24-1 | TGTGCCACCAGTGATGCAATAGGGGGCGCCGGGCGCTATGAGCAGTTCTTC | CATSDAIGGAGRYEQFF
TRBJ2-1 | . | 13 | . | TRBV6-4 | TGTGCCAGCAGTGTGGTCAGCGGGAATGAGCAGTTCTTC | CASSVVSGNEQFF
TRBJ1-2 | . | 15 | TRBD1 | TRBV5-6 | TGTGCCAGCAGCGAGGGGACAGGGGCTAACTATGGCTACACCTTC | CASSEGTGANYGYTF
TRBJ2-3 | . | 14 | . | TRBV18 | TGTGCCAGCTCCGAATTGACAGAGGAAGATACGCAGTATTTT | CASSELTEEDTQYF
TRBJ2-1 | . | 14 | . | TRBV18 | TGTGCCAGCTCACCAACGACTCGAGTCAATGAGCAGTTCTTC | CASSPTTRVNEQFF
TRBJ2-5 | . | 16 | TRBD2 | TRBV19 | TGTGCCAGTAGTGTAGCGGGACTAGCGGAGCAAGAGACCCAGTACTTC | CASSVAGLAEQETQYF
TRBJ2-3 | once | 13 | . | TRBV19 | TGTGCCAGTAGTATCCTCACTGCAGATACGCAGTATTTT | CASSILTADTQYF
TRBJ1-2 | . | 14 | TRBD1 | TRBV4-1 | TGCGCCAGCAGCCAGGTGACAGGGACCTATGGCTACACCTTC | CASSQVTGTYGYTF
TRBJ2-5 | . | 13 | . | TRBV19 | TGTGCCAGTAGTAGAGGGCCGTTGGAGACCCAGTACTTC | CASSRGPLETQYF
TRBJ2-1 | . | 15 | TRBD2 | TRBV6-2/TRBV6-3 | TGTGCCAGCAGCGACGGGACTAGCGGGGGTGCGGAGCAGTTCTTC | CASSDGTSGGAEQFF
TRBJ2-5 | . | 12 | . | TRBV30 | TGTGCCTGGAGTTCCGGGAGCGAGACCCAGTACTTC | CAWSSGSETQYF
TRBJ1-5 | . | 19 | . | TRBV27 | TGTGCCAGCAGCCGACCCCACAGGGAAGCACCTATGCGCAATCAGCCCCAGCATTTT | CASSRPHREAPMRNQPQHF
TRBJ2-7 | . | 14 | TRBD1 | TRBV11-2 | TGTGCCAGCAGCTCTGAGGACAGGGGGAGGGAGCAGTACTTC | CASSSEDRGREQYF
TRBJ2-7 | . | 14 | TRBD2 | TRBV28 | TGTGCCAGCAGGGATAGCGGGAGCTCCTACGAGCAGTACTTC | CASRDSGSSYEQYF
TRBJ2-3 | . | 14 | . | TRBV2 | TGTGCCAGCAACGACGGAGTCCCCACAGATACGCAGTATTTT | CASNDGVPTDTQYF
TRBJ2-1 | few | 15 | . | TRBV5-1 | TGCGCCAGCAGCTTGGGCGGGGCCTCCTACAATGAGCAGTTCTTC | CASSLGGASYNEQFF